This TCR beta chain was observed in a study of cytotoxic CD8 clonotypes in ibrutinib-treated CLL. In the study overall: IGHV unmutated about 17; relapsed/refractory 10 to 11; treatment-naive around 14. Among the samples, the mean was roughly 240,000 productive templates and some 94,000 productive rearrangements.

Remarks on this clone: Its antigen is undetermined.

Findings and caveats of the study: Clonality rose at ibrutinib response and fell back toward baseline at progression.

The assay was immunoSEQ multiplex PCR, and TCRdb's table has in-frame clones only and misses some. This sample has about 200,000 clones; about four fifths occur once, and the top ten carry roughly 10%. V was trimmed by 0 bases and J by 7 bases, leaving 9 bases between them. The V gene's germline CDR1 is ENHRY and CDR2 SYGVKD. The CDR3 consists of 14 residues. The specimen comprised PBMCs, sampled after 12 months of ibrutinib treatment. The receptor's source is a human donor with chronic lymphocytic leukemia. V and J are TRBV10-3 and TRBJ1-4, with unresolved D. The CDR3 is CAISESGRGEKLFF. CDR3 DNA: TGTGCCATCAGTGAGTCTGGGCGGGGTGAAAAACTGTTTTTT.